This entry describes one T cell receptor (beta chain). Antigen: not known. Terminally differentiated effector memory CD45RA+ cells were excluded from the naive CD8 cells, which were CD45RO-negative and positively selected for CCR7. Running of the assay took place at deep level. When replicate PCRs were run on sorted subsets, they used 200 ng DNA, approximately 27,000 T cell genomes. Data came from immunoSEQ multiplex PCR; TCRdb stores just in-frame clones and leaves some out. There are some 2 million clones in the sample; about 94% occur only once, and 0.95% to 1.5% lies in the top ten. This sample was taken from a study of shared clonotypes between healthy human individuals. Whole-study results and caveats: When naive CD4 clonotypes were compared across a handful of donors, 5% to 5.5% were shared.

The TCR comes from a man aged 18-30 years in good health. Sequences were obtained from naive CD8+ T cells sorted from blood.

The CDR3 DNA reads TGTGCCAGCAGTGCCACCTCCTACGAGCAGTACTTC. Translation gives CASSATSYEQYF. The chain links TRBV6-5 to TRBJ2-7; D uncertain. The V end lost 5 bases, the J end lost 0 bases, and 5 bases lay between the germline ends. CDR1 MNHEY and CDR2 SVGAGI come from the germline V gene. The CDR3 runs to 12 residues.